A single sample is the source of the 15 T cell receptor beta chains below, sequenced in a study of regulatory T cells in long-lasting Graves disease. Construction of the TCR beta libraries employed iRepertoire HTBI primers in conjunction with Arm-PCR of CDR3 regions. TCRdb called the multiplex PCR reads again in MiXCR, with one record for every CDR3 protein. The table shows approximately 400,000 distinct CDR3 sequences, with approximately 25% occurring only once. The sample's time point: persistent/refractory GD, antithyroid drugs over 5 years with positive TRAb. Generation of the TCR library employed RNA extracted from PBMCs. Sequences were derived from peripheral blood mononuclear cells (PBMCs), sampled when the disease was refractory, from a patient treated with antithyroid drugs. The receptor source for this set is a middle-aged woman with Graves disease.

In regard to this clonotype: Possible read error: a much larger clone is one base away. This sequence joins TRBV6-2 or TRBV6-3 and TRBJ1-5; 7 bases map to TRBD1. The last part of the DNA fits TRBJ2-3 better; the J call may be wrong. The CDR3 contains 14 residues. Germline V lookup: CDR1 MNHEY, CDR2 SVGEGT. The CDR3 DNA follows: TGTGCCAGCAGTTCCCTTGACAGGGCTCAGCCCCAGTATTTT. Protein: CASSSLDRAQPQYF.

This clonotype has more than one count but fewer than ten. This chain links TRBV5-8 with TRBJ2-7, with TRBD2 as a possible D gene (5 bases). The CDR3 is 14 residues long. V shed 6 bases and J shed 5 bases, with 18 bases lying between them. From germline, CDR1 is SGHTS and CDR2 YDEGEE. CDR3 sequence (DNA): TGTGCCAGCAAGACGACTTGGAGCGGCCACGAGCAGTACTTC. It is translated as CASKTTWSGHEQYF.

V and J are TRBV20-1 and TRBJ2-7; D ambiguous. V was shortened by 5 bases and J by 2 bases, with 19 bases between the two germline ends. From germline, CDR1 is DFQATT and CDR2 SNEGSKA (reference sequence). The CDR3 has 15 amino acids. The CDR3 DNA follows: TGCAGTGCTCACCTAAGGCAGATACGGACCTACGAGCAGTACTTC. Translated, it gives CSAHLRQIRTYEQYF.

This chain links TRBV29-1 with TRBJ2-7; TRBD1 aligns across 10 bases. The V segment lost 3 bases and the J segment 1 base; nucleotides outside the gene matches: 6. Germline CDR1 SQVTM, CDR2 ANQGSEA. CDR3 length: 15 residues. The CDR3 reads CSVEGPGQGSYEQYF. DNA of the CDR3: TGCAGCGTTGAGGGCCCGGGACAGGGGTCCTACGAGCAGTACTTC.

CDR3 sequence (DNA): TGTGCCAGCAGTTACTCTACAGGGGGCGAGGACACTGAAGCTTTCTTT. Translated: CASSYSTGGEDTEAFF. The rearrangement uses TRBV6-5 and TRBJ1-1, with 9 nucleotides matching TRBD1. The CDR3 is 16 residues long. After removal of 0 bases from V and 3 bases from J, the junction contained 5 bases not matched to a gene. Germline V CDR1 and CDR2: MNHEY, SVGAGI.

This clonotype came up a few times. The V gene is TRBV27, the J gene TRBJ1-1; 9 bases align to TRBD1. Germline V gene sequence: CDR1 MNHEY, CDR2 SMNVEV (reference sequence). V lost 4 bases to trimming and J lost 1 base; unmatched junction nucleotides: 7. The CDR3 is 16 amino acids. As DNA, the CDR3 is TGTGCCAGCAGTTCGCTCCGACAGGGGGGGAACACTGAAGCTTTCTTT. Its protein is CASSSLRQGGNTEAFF.

This chain uses TRBV5-1 with TRBJ1-3; D uncertain. Germline lookup yields CDR1 SGHRS and CDR2 YFSETQ. Trimming removed 4 bases at V and 3 bases at J, with 11 bases between. This CDR3 spans 14 amino acids. This CDR3 is CASSPREGGNTIYF. For the CDR3, the DNA is TGCGCCAGCAGCCCACGGGAAGGTGGAAACACCATATATTTT.

There are many counts of this clonotype. V is TRBV28 and J is TRBJ2-5, with TRBD2 matching 7 bases. V gave up 9 bases and J gave up 1 base; unmatched junction bases: 14. This CDR3 has 16 amino acids. The germline CDR1 and CDR2 sequences are MDHEN and SYDVKM. This CDR3 reads CASTPGWEGAQETQYF. The CDR3 DNA sequence: TGTGCCAGTACCCCCGGTTGGGAGGGTGCCCAAGAGACCCAGTACTTC. The full variable domain, its missing parts supplied by reference TRBV28 and TRBJ2-5, is DVKVTQSSRYLVKRTGEKVFLECVQDMDHENMFWYRQDPGLGLRLIYFSYDVKMKEKGDIPEGYSVSREKKERFSLILESASTNQTSMYLCASTPGWEGAQETQYFGPGTRLLVL.

J is TRBJ1-3 and V is TRBV6-2 or TRBV6-3; D is possibly TRBD1 (5 bases). This CDR3 is built from 14 residues. The V gene's germline CDR1 is MNHEY and CDR2 SVGEGT. Trimming removed 8 bases from V and 4 bases from J, with 15 bases in between. This CDR3 reads CASGPSTVGNTIYF. The CDR3 DNA reads as TGTGCCAGCGGTCCCTCGACAGTAGGAAACACCATATATTTT.

This rearrangement joins TRBV5-1 to TRBJ2-2; the D is unclear. The V gene's germline CDR1 is SGHRS and CDR2 YFSETQ. This CDR3 comprises 14 residues. V was clipped by 4 bases and J by 2 bases, with 9 bases between them. The CDR3 is CASSRVLNTGELFF. The CDR3 DNA sequence: TGCGCCAGCAGCAGGGTCCTTAACACCGGGGAGCTGTTTTTT.

The chain couples TRBV27 to TRBJ2-7, with TRBD2 matching 7 bases. The germline CDR1 and CDR2 sequences are MNHEY and SMNVEV (reference sequence). V gave up 6 bases and J gave up 4 bases; unmatched junction bases: 3. This CDR3 is built from 12 residues. The CDR3 DNA sequence: TGTGCCAGCAGGGGACTACCATACGAGCAGTACTTC. The encoded protein is CASRGLPYEQYF.

A few counts support this clonotype. This chain uses TRBV29-1 with TRBJ1-2; 7 bases line up with TRBD1. This CDR3 contains 13 residues. Germline V lookup: CDR1 SQVTM, CDR2 ANQGSEA. The V gene end was trimmed by 7 bases and the J gene end by 4 bases; junction bases not matched to a gene: 9. Here the CDR3 reads CSAEPGTVYGYTF. CDR3 nucleotides: TGCAGCGCCGAGCCCGGGACAGTCTATGGCTACACCTTC.

This clonotype was recorded many times. This chain joins TRBV20-1 and TRBJ1-6; weak D call: TRBD1 (6 bases). This CDR3 comprises 16 residues. The ends were cut back, 5 bases at V and 0 bases at J, with 14 bases in the middle. Germline V gives CDR1 DFQATT, CDR2 SNEGSKA (reference sequence). The CDR3: CSAWEGVSSYNSPLHF. CDR3 DNA: TGCAGTGCTTGGGAGGGGGTGAGCTCCTATAATTCACCCCTCCACTTT.

This clonotype has only a few counts. The chain joins TRBV5-6 to TRBJ1-5; a possible D gene is TRBD1 (5 bases). This CDR3 contains 14 residues. V lost 4 bases to trimming and J lost 7 bases, with 15 bases between them. Germline loops: CDR1 SGHDT, CDR2 YYEEEE. In DNA form, the CDR3 reads TGTGCCAGCAGCCCTCAGGGTCTGCACCAGCCCCAGCATTTT. This translates into CASSPQGLHQPQHF.

V is TRBV11-2 and J is TRBJ2-1; D is possibly TRBD2 (5 bases). This CDR3 spans 15 amino acids. V lost 6 bases and J 4 bases, leaving 16 bases between the germline ends. Germline V gives CDR1 SGHAT, CDR2 FQNNGV. The CDR3 loop reads CASRNIRGSYNEQFF. The CDR3 bases are TGTGCCAGCAGGAACATTCGGGGTTCGTACAATGAGCAGTTCTTC. Complete variable domain (other parts from reference TRBV11-2 and TRBJ2-1): EAGVAQSPRYKIIEKRQSVAFWCNPISGHATLYWYQQILGQGPKLLIQFQNNGVVDDSQLPKDRFSAERLKGVDSTLKIQPAKLEDSAVYLCASRNIRGSYNEQFFGPGTRLTVL.